This TCR beta chain originates from a study of blood T cell repertoires in COVID-19. Whole-study context: Donors in the United States, Italy and Spain gave samples during acute or convalescent COVID-19. Nucleic acid was either cDNA or gDNA, and it came from T cells, B-cell-depleted T cells, or PBMCs.

Original analysis: Counts of nucleated cells, estimated from reference gene primer amplification, were obtained. The table came from immunoSEQ multiplex PCR; TCRdb's copy has only in-frame clones and leaves some out. V, J and clone size derive from that table, while D and trimming were established from the DNA sequence. The data hold 150,000 to 250,000 clones, with about nine tenths observed a single time. Participants were aged roughly 18 to 90 years, lived in around 25 US areas, and enrolled virtually. Germline assignment: CDR1 LGHNA and CDR2 YSLEER. The V gene end was trimmed by 4 bases and the J gene end by 3 bases; junction bases not matched to a gene: 9. The CDR3 runs 17 residues.

This chain uses TRBV4-3 with TRBJ1-6; TRBD1 aligns across 7 bases. The TCR originated in a woman in her thirties who had recovered from COVID-19. Input material: PBMCs or T cells enriched from blood (not recorded which). CDR3 amino acids: CASSRNIRDSYNSPLHF. The CDR3 coding sequence is TGCGCCAGCAGCCGGAATATCCGGGACAGCTATAATTCACCCCTCCACTTT.